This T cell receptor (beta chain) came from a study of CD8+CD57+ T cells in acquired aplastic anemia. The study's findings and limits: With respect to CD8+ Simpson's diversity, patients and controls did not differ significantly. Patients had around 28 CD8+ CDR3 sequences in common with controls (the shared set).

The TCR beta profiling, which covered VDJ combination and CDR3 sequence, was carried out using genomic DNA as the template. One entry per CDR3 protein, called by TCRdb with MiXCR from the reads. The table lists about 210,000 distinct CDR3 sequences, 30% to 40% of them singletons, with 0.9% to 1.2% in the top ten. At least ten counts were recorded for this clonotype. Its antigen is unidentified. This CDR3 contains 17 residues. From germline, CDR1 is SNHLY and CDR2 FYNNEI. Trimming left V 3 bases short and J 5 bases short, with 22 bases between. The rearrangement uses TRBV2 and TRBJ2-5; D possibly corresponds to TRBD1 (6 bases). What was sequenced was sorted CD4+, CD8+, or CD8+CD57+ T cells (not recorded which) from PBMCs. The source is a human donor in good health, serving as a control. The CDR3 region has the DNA TGTGCCAGCAGTGAGAGGTTTCAATCCAGGGGCAGGGAGACCCAGTACTTC. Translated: CASSERFQSRGRETQYF. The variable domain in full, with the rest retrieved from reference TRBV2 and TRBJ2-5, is EPEVTQTPSHQVTQMGQEVILRCVPISNHLYFYWYRQILGQKVEFLVSFYNNEISEKSEIFDDQFSVERPDGSNFTLKIRSTKLEDSAMYFCASSERFQSRGRETQYFGPGTRLLVL.